Listed below are T cell receptor beta chains from one sample, sequenced in a study of cytomegalovirus exposure and HLA in healthy donors. Clones were read by immunoSEQ multiplex PCR, and TCRdb kept only the in-frame ones, dropping some. The table records about 200,000 clones, around 86% of them present only once. Input material: PBMCs. The receptors were sampled from a woman aged 40 to 50 in good health and CMV-seronegative. Each CDR3 is given with its conserved first and last residue. A D gene is named only where the DNA matches it firmly. Expanded clones are given a class, and other clones once, few, many or no size at all.

clone_size: -
d_call: TRBD1
j_call: TRBJ1-3
v_call: TRBV7-2
cdr3_aa: CASMAGQAGNTIYF
cdr3_nt: TGTGCCAGCATGGCGGGACAGGCTGGAAACACCATATATTTT

clone_size: -
d_call: -
j_call: TRBJ1-1
v_call: TRBV18
cdr3_aa: CASSPGQGHTEAFF
cdr3_nt: TGTGCCAGCTCACCGGGGCAGGGGCACACTGAAGCTTTCTTT

clone_size: once
d_call: -
j_call: TRBJ1-1
v_call: TRBV6-1
cdr3_aa: CASSPLSLMNTEAFF
cdr3_nt: TGTGCCAGCAGTCCCCTTAGTTTGATGAACACTGAAGCTTTCTTT

clone_size: -
d_call: -
j_call: TRBJ2-7
v_call: TRBV7-6
cdr3_aa: CASSLVQTGTKYEQYF
cdr3_nt: TGTGCCAGCAGCTTAGTCCAAACCGGGACAAAATACGAGCAGTACTTC

clone_size: -
d_call: -
j_call: TRBJ1-1
v_call: TRBV28
cdr3_aa: CATDGFGGLLVEAFF
cdr3_nt: TGTGCCACCGACGGGTTTGGGGGACTTCTAGTAGAAGCTTTCTTT

clone_size: -
d_call: -
j_call: TRBJ1-6
v_call: TRBV30
cdr3_aa: CAWIQATNSPLHF
cdr3_nt: TGTGCCTGGATACAGGCGACGAATTCACCCCTCCACTTT

clone_size: -
d_call: -
j_call: TRBJ2-7
v_call: TRBV7-9
cdr3_aa: CSSSFEGSGYEQYF
cdr3_nt: TGTTCCAGCAGCTTTGAGGGTAGCGGCTACGAGCAGTACTTC

clone_size: few
d_call: TRBD2
j_call: TRBJ2-3
v_call: TRBV7-2
cdr3_aa: CASSFPWGAGGPMIDTQYF
cdr3_nt: TGTGCCAGCAGCTTCCCCTGGGGAGCGGGAGGGCCTATGATAGATACGCAGTATTTT

clone_size: -
d_call: TRBD2
j_call: TRBJ2-7
v_call: TRBV5-1
cdr3_aa: CASGLAGAYEQYF
cdr3_nt: TGCGCCAGCGGGCTAGCGGGAGCCTACGAGCAGTACTTC

clone_size: -
d_call: -
j_call: TRBJ1-2
v_call: TRBV27
cdr3_aa: CASSFRTADNYGYTF
cdr3_nt: TGTGCCAGCAGTTTCCGGACAGCGGATAACTATGGCTACACCTTC